This passage covers 8 T cell receptor beta chains from one sample sequenced in a study of cytomegalovirus exposure and HLA in healthy donors. The study ran its PCR with 60 Vbeta and 13 Jbeta primers. The repertoire was sequenced with immunoSEQ multiplex PCR; TCRdb's copy has only in-frame clones and lacks some. The sample has some 82,000 clones; roughly 80% are singletons. Sequenced material: PBMCs. The receptors derive from a woman in her forties or fifties in good health and CMV-seronegative.

The chain links TRBV6-1 to TRBJ2-1; no reliable D call. V was clipped by 8 bases and J by 6 bases, with 5 bases between them. The CDR3 contains 10 residues. Germline V CDR1 and CDR2: MNHNS, SASEGT. The CDR3 coding sequence is TGTGCCAGCCTACTCAATGAGCAGTTCTTC. It is translated as CASLLNEQFF.

This clone was counted a few times. The V and J genes are TRBV6-4 and TRBJ2-3, with 12 bases aligning to TRBD2. The CDR3 extends over 16 amino acids. The trim removed 3 bases at V and 4 bases at J, leaving 5 bases unmatched. Germline assignment: CDR1 MRHNA and CDR2 SNTAGT. CDR3 DNA sequence: TGTGCCAGCAGTGAGACTAGCGGGAGAGGGGCAGATACGCAGTATTTT. Its translation is CASSETSGRGADTQYF.

This clone was seen more than once but under ten times. V and J are TRBV28 and TRBJ2-7; 9 bases match TRBD2. The germline V gene has CDR1 MDHEN and CDR2 SYDVKM. This CDR3 contains 14 residues. Trimming took 6 bases from V and 2 from J; bases not matched to a gene: 5. CDR3 amino acids: CASRFSGGTYEQYF. As DNA, the CDR3 is TGTGCCAGCAGGTTTAGCGGGGGAACCTACGAGCAGTACTTC.

This clone was recorded only once. In nucleotides, the CDR3 is TGTGCCAGCAGCCAAGTTACTTGGACGTCGGATGACTACACCATATATTTT. Its translation: CASSQVTWTSDDYTIYF. The chain recombines TRBV4-2 with TRBJ2-2; D ambiguous. The J call may not be correct, given that the DNA end is closer to TRBJ1-3. The CDR3 is 17 residues long. Germline lookup yields CDR1 LGHNA and CDR2 YNFKEQ.

The chain links TRBV5-4 to TRBJ1-6, with 7 bases that match TRBD1. This CDR3 has 15 amino acids. The trim removed 4 bases at V and 12 bases at J, leaving 13 bases unmatched. Germline CDR1 is SGHNT and CDR2 is YYREEE (reference sequence). The CDR3 nucleotides are TGTGCCAGCAGCGAAAGAACAGGGGAAAATGTACCCCTCCACTTT. Translated, it gives CASSERTGENVPLHF.

This sequence joins TRBV10-3 and TRBJ1-1, with D maybe TRBD1 (6 bases). The ends were cut back, 8 bases at V and 0 bases at J, with 10 bases in the middle. The CDR3 is 13 residues long. Germline V gene sequence: CDR1 ENHRY, CDR2 SYGVKD. As DNA, the CDR3 is TGTGCCATCCGACAGGACCTGAACACTGAAGCTTTCTTT. This encodes CAIRQDLNTEAFF.

V gene TRBV7-2 combines with J gene TRBJ1-4; TRBD1 might be the D (6 bases). V was pared by 2 bases and J by 7 bases, with 8 bases between. CDR3 length: 13 residues. From germline, CDR1 is SGHTA and CDR2 FQGNSA. CDR3 DNA sequence: TGTGCCAGCAGCTTAAGGGGGTTTGAAAAACTGTTTTTT. Its translation is CASSLRGFEKLFF.

The rearrangement joins TRBV4-1 to TRBJ2-2; weak D call: TRBD2 (6 bases). CDR1 MGHRA and CDR2 YSYEKL come from the germline V gene. The CDR3 has 17 residues. The germline V and J ends were trimmed by 0 bases and 5 bases, with 16 bases remaining between them. The CDR3 is CASSQDVKEGRTGELFF. DNA for the CDR3: TGCGCCAGCAGCCAAGATGTAAAGGAGGGCCGAACCGGGGAGCTGTTTTTT.